This T cell receptor beta chain comes out of a study of CD8 T cells in ankylosing spondylitis. It was by quantitative 5'-RACE with molecular barcodes that TCR beta libraries were made. TCRdb re-derived calls from the 5' RACE reads in MiXCR, one entry per CDR3 protein. The table records under 950,000 distinct CDR3 sequences, around 20% of them present only once. Study-wide results and caveats: Certain motif variants had earlier appeared in reactive arthritis synovial fluid and blood. Roughly 8 highly homologous variants made up a TCR beta motif, and this motif appeared characteristic of ankylosing spondylitis blood.

Germline-derived CDR1 and CDR2 are SQVTM and ANQGSEA. The ends were cut back, 5 bases at V and 1 base at J, with 11 bases in the middle. CDR3 length: 13 amino acids. The table lists this clonotype with a few counts. The antigen is not known. The TCR originated in a male donor with ankylosing spondylitis. V usage is TRBV29-1 and J usage is TRBJ1-1; tentative D call: TRBD1 (6 bases). Sequenced material: blood, either unsorted or a sorted T cell fraction (not recorded which). The CDR3 DNA reads TGCAGCGTTCTATGGGGGGCGAACACTGAAGCTTTCTTT. Translation gives CSVLWGANTEAFF. Filled out from reference TRBV29-1 and TRBJ1-1, the complete variable domain reads SAVISQKPSRDICQRGTSLTIQCQVDSQVTMMFWYRQQPGQSLTLIATANQGSEATYESGFVIDKFPISRPNLTFSTLTVSNMSPEDSSIYLCSVLWGANTEAFFGQGTRLTVV.